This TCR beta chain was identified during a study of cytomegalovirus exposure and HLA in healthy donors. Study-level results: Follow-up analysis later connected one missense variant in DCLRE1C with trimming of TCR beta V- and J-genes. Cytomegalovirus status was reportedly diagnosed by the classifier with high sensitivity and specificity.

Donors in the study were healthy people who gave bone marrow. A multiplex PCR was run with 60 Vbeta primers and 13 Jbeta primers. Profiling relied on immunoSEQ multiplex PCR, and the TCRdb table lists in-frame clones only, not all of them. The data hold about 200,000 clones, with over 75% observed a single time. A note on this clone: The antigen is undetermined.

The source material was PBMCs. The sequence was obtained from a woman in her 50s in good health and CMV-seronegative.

The CDR3 nucleotides read TGCGCCAGCAGCCAAGATTTGGCCGCATCAGATACGCAGTATTTT. Protein sequence: CASSQDLAASDTQYF. The chain links TRBV4-1 to TRBJ2-3; no clear D gene. V was pared by 0 bases and J by 4 bases, with 11 bases between. The CDR3 contains 15 residues. Germline V gene data show CDR1 as MGHRA and CDR2 as YSYEKL.